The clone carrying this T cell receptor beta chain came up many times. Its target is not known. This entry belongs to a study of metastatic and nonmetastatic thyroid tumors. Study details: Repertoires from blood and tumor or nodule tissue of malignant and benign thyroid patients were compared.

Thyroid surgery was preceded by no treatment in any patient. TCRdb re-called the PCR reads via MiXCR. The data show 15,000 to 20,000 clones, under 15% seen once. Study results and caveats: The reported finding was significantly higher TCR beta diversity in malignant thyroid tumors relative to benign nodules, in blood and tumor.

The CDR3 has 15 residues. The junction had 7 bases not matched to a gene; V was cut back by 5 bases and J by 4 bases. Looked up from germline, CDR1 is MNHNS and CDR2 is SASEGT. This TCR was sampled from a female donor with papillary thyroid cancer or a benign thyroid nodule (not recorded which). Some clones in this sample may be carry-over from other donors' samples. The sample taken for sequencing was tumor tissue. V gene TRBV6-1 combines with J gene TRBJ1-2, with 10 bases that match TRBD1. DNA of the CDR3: TGTGCCAGCAGTTCGGGGGACAGGGGTGCCTATGGCTACACCTTC. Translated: CASSSGDRGAYGYTF.